Sequencing of this TCR beta chain was carried out in a study of cytomegalovirus exposure and HLA in healthy donors. This CDR3 has 14 residues. The V gene end was trimmed by 6 bases and the J gene end by 4 bases; junction bases not matched to a gene: 5. Germline CDR1 reads SGDLS; CDR2 reads YYNGEE. PCR was performed using 60 Vbeta and 13 Jbeta primers. Method: immunoSEQ multiplex PCR; TCRdb's copy keeps in-frame clones and lacks some. The data hold over 85,000 clones, with 83% observed a single time. Sequencing was carried out using PBMCs. This chain uses TRBV9 with TRBJ1-1, with 11 bases that match TRBD1. This sequence was found in a man aged 35-49 years in good health and CMV-seronegative. The CDR3 nucleotides are TGTGCCAGCATCGCCGGGACAGGGGGCACTGAAGCTTTCTTT. Its protein is CASIAGTGGTEAFF.